This paragraph covers one T cell receptor beta chain sequence. This sample stems from a study of blood T cell repertoires in COVID-19. For the study at large: Specimens from acute and convalescent COVID-19 originated in the United States, Italy and Spain. PBMCs, B-cell-depleted T cells, or T cells were the source of the cDNA or gDNA that made up the material.

From germline, CDR1 is MNHEY and CDR2 SMNVEV (reference sequence). The CDR3 contains 16 residues. V lost 2 bases and J lost 0, with 8 bases in between. Produced via immunoSEQ multiplex PCR; TCRdb's table is partial and in-frame only. The data show about 190,000 clones, roughly 80% seen once. The sample comprised peripheral blood. This clonotype was sampled from a human donor in a cohort sampled during active COVID-19. This chain connects TRBV27 to TRBJ1-6; D gene unclear. CDR3 protein: CASSLTVPSYNSPLHF. For the CDR3, the DNA is TGTGCCAGCAGTTTAACAGTGCCCTCCTATAATTCACCCCTCCACTTT.